Listed below are T cell receptor beta chains from one sample, sequenced in a study of T-cell memory formation after mild COVID-19. TCRdb ran MiXCR on the 5' RACE reads and lists one entry per CDR3 protein. Of around 400,000 distinct CDR3 sequences listed, 20% to 30% are singletons. Sequenced: PBMCs or a T cell subset sorted from them (not recorded which). All receptors derive from an adult woman who had mild COVID-19 (a few samples of this study predate the infection). Cell type and time point are not known. Each CDR3 is given with its conserved first and last residue. The D gene is left open where the match is weak. Where a row states a size, it is once, few, many or the class of an expanded clone; other rows omit it.

DNA,CDR3,D,size,J,V
TGCGCCAGCAGCTTGGATGCAGGGGCGAACACTGAAGCTTTCTTT,CASSLDAGANTEAFF,NA,few,TRBJ1-1,TRBV5-1
TGTGCCAGCAGTGATAGGGGGTTCGGGCCCCGGGGGGGCTACACCTTC,CASSDRGFGPRGGYTF,NA,NA,TRBJ1-2,TRBV2
TGTGCCAGCAGTCCTTACGGGGGCAACGAGCAGTACTTC,CASSPYGGNEQYF,NA,few,TRBJ2-7,TRBV2
TGTGCCAGCAATAGCGGGGACGAGACCCAGTACTTC,CASNSGDETQYF,TRBD2,few,TRBJ2-5,TRBV6-2/TRBV6-3
TGTGCCAGTAGTATATTTTGGCAGAGAACTAACTATGGCTACACCTTC,CASSIFWQRTNYGYTF,NA,NA,TRBJ1-2,TRBV19
TGTGCCAGCAGCGTACTTCATACAGGGGAGACTGAAGCTTTCTTT,CASSVLHTGETEAFF,TRBD1,NA,TRBJ1-1,TRBV9
TGTGCCACCAGTGCCTTGCAACAGGGTCGGTACGAGCAGTACTTC,CATSALQQGRYEQYF,NA,few,TRBJ2-7,TRBV24-1
TGTGCCAGCAGTGAAACCGGCGAGGTTCAGCCCCAGCATTTT,CASSETGEVQPQHF,NA,NA,TRBJ1-5,TRBV6-1
TGTGCCAGCAGTTTAGCGGGCAGGGTCTCTGGAAACACCATATATTTT,CASSLAGRVSGNTIYF,NA,NA,TRBJ1-3,TRBV12-3/TRBV12-4
TGTGCCAGCAGCGTAGGGGGCGTGGACAGTCGGGTCAACATTCAGTACTTC,CASSVGGVDSRVNIQYF,NA,NA,TRBJ2-4,TRBV9
TGCAGTGCTAGAGATACTAGCGGGCTTAATGAGCAGTTCTTC,CSARDTSGLNEQFF,TRBD2,few,TRBJ2-1,TRBV20-1
TGTGCCAGCAGCTCGACGTTAATACGGGGGGGATGGTATTTT,CASSSTLIRGGWYF,TRBD2,many,TRBJ2-3,TRBV7-2
TGTGCCAGCAGCTTGGAGGGGGAGTGGAACAATGAGCAGTTCTTC,CASSLEGEWNNEQFF,NA,NA,TRBJ2-1,TRBV5-6
TGTGCCTGGAACGCGGGGGGGCTCTACGAGCAGTACTTC,CAWNAGGLYEQYF,TRBD2,few,TRBJ2-7,TRBV30
TGTGCCAGCAGCGTAGGAGAGGGCCCCCTATATGAGCAGTTCTTC,CASSVGEGPLYEQFF,NA,few,TRBJ2-1,TRBV9
TGTGCCAGCAGCCTAAACGTGGGGCGGGAGACCCAGTACTTC,CASSLNVGRETQYF,NA,NA,TRBJ2-5,TRBV7-9
TGTGCCAGCAGCAATGACAGGGTAAAGGACACCGGGGAGCTGTTTTTT,CASSNDRVKDTGELFF,NA,few,TRBJ2-2,TRBV21-1
TGTGCCAGCAGACCCACAGGGGGCGCGAACACCGGGGAGCTGTTTTTT,CASRPTGGANTGELFF,TRBD1,many,TRBJ2-2,TRBV2
TGTGCCAGCAGTGGGACAGGGTGGGGCTACACCTTC,CASSGTGWGYTF,TRBD1,few,TRBJ1-2,TRBV12-3/TRBV12-4
TGTGCCAGCGAGGCAAACCTCCGGGATGAGCAGTTCTTC,CASEANLRDEQFF,NA,few,TRBJ2-1,TRBV2
TGTGCCAGCAGTACGGACCTTGATAGGGATACGCAGTATTTT,CASSTDLDRDTQYF,NA,NA,TRBJ2-3,TRBV7-2
TGTGCCAGCAGCCAAGCGGGACCCCCCTACAATGAGCAGTTCTTC,CASSQAGPPYNEQFF,NA,NA,TRBJ2-1,TRBV14
TGTGCCAGCAGCGCGAACAGGGATCGCGAGCAGTACTTC,CASSANRDREQYF,NA,NA,TRBJ2-7,TRBV7-8
TGTGCCAGCAGCGACCGGGACAGAAACATTCAGTACTTC,CASSDRDRNIQYF,TRBD1,NA,TRBJ2-4,TRBV9
TGCAGTGCTAGCTCCGCAGGGATCGTATTAGGTCAGCCCCAGCATTTT,CSASSAGIVLGQPQHF,NA,NA,TRBJ1-5,TRBV20-1
TGTGCCAGCATACGGGGTCGCGCTGGAAACACCATATATTTT,CASIRGRAGNTIYF,NA,NA,TRBJ1-3,TRBV7-9
TGTGCCAGCAGCTTTCTCGCTAACACTGAAGCTTTCTTT,CASSFLANTEAFF,NA,NA,TRBJ1-1,TRBV5-5
TGTGCCAGCAGCCTCAGACAGGGGGCGGGTGTAGAGGCTTTCTTT,CASSLRQGAGVEAFF,TRBD1,NA,TRBJ1-1,TRBV7-6
TGTGCCAGCAGCTTAGGCAATGTGAACCAAGAGACCCAGTACTTC,CASSLGNVNQETQYF,NA,NA,TRBJ2-5,TRBV7-9
TGCGCCAGCAGCTTGGCCAGGCTAGCGGGAGGGGGTGAGCAGTTCTTC,CASSLARLAGGGEQFF,TRBD2,NA,TRBJ2-1,TRBV5-1
TGTGCCAGCAGGGACATCCGGGCCTCAATGAACACTGAAGCTTTCTTT,CASRDIRASMNTEAFF,NA,NA,TRBJ1-1,TRBV7-9
TGCGCCAGCAGCCAGGTCCTAGCGCGCGAGACCTACGAGCAGTACTTC,CASSQVLARETYEQYF,NA,NA,TRBJ2-7,TRBV4-1
TGCAGTGCTAGAGATCCGGCCAGGACTGAAGCTTTCTTT,CSARDPARTEAFF,NA,NA,TRBJ1-1,TRBV20-1
TGTGCCAGCAGCCGATTGACTAGCGGGAGGGCCTACGAGCAGTACTTC,CASSRLTSGRAYEQYF,TRBD2,few,TRBJ2-7,TRBV6-5
TGTGCCAGCAGCTTAGGACCACCCCAAGAGACCCAGTACTTC,CASSLGPPQETQYF,NA,many,TRBJ2-5,TRBV7-9
TGTGCCAGCTCACCGATCGATGGGACAGGGAGAAACCCTAACTATGGCTACACCTTC,CASSPIDGTGRNPNYGYTF,TRBD1,few,TRBJ1-2,TRBV18
TGTGCCTGCGCAACCGGACAGGGGAGCGTGAACACTGAAGCTTTCTTT,CACATGQGSVNTEAFF,TRBD1,once,TRBJ1-1,TRBV30
TGTGCCAGCAGCTTCGGTCGGACTAGCGGGAATGGCGAGACCCAGTACTTC,CASSFGRTSGNGETQYF,TRBD2,NA,TRBJ2-5,TRBV7-2
TGTGCCAGCAGCTTTATAGGAGCGGGCCCGGGGACAGATACGCAGTATTTT,CASSFIGAGPGTDTQYF,NA,few,TRBJ2-3,TRBV7-2
TGTGCCACCAGCAGAGATGGGACGAACACTGAAGCTTTCTTT,CATSRDGTNTEAFF,NA,few,TRBJ1-1,TRBV15
TGTGCCAGCAGTTCATACGGGGGTTCACCCCTCCACTTT,CASSSYGGSPLHF,NA,once,TRBJ1-6,TRBV12-3/TRBV12-4
TGTGCCAGCAGCTTAGCGTGGCTAGCGGGAGATGAGCAGTACTTC,CASSLAWLAGDEQYF,TRBD2,NA,TRBJ2-7,TRBV11-2
TGTGCCAGCAGAGCCGGGACAAACACCGGGGAGCTGTTTTTT,CASRAGTNTGELFF,NA,NA,TRBJ2-2,TRBV6-1
TGCGCCAGCAGCTCCTCCGGGAGATCCCATCTGAACACTGAAGCTTTCTTT,CASSSSGRSHLNTEAFF,NA,NA,TRBJ1-1,TRBV5-1
TGTGCCAGCAGCTTGGGGGGGGCTGGGTACAATGAGCAGTTCTTC,CASSLGGAGYNEQFF,NA,NA,TRBJ2-1,TRBV5-4
TGTGCCAGCAGCTCTACAGGGGGTCGCGACTATGGCTACACCTTC,CASSSTGGRDYGYTF,TRBD1,NA,TRBJ1-2,TRBV7-9